The 28 T cell receptor delta chains below were found in one sample sequenced in a study of Vδ1+ human thymocytes. Study findings and constraints: Highly polyclonal TRG and TRD repertoires with Gaussian CDR3 length distributions appeared in thymus.

For these receptors, no antigen is known. The template was reverse-transcribed extracted RNA. CDR3 amplicons came from multiplex PCR with pooled V-gene forward and constant-region reverse primers. TCRdb reanalysed the multiplex PCR reads with CATT. The repertoire includes 54,000 or so delta-chain clones, approximately 15% of them detected once, and approximately 0.5% sits in the top ten. The sequencing sample was made of Vdelta1+ gamma-delta thymocytes from the thymus. Described subset: FACS-sorted CD3+ TCRalphabeta- TCRVdelta1+ TCRVdelta2- thymocytes. The receptors here all came from a boy in the first two years of life who had congenital heart surgery.

The rearrangement uses TRDV1 and TRDJ1, with 10 bases identical to TRDD3. The CDR3 is 19 residues long. V lost 3 bases, J lost 0 bases, and 13 bases stayed unmatched. Germline CDR1 and CDR2: TSWWSYY and QGS. The CDR3 protein is CALGEIAHRLGDYTDKLIF. The CDR3 nucleotides are TGTGCTCTTGGGGAGATTGCCCATCGACTGGGGGATTACACCGATAAACTCATCTTT.

There are a few counts of this clone. Other DNA sequences in this sample translate to the same CDR3. The chain is built from TRDV1 and TRDJ1; 9 nucleotides line up with TRDD3. The germline V gene encodes CDR1 TSWWSYY and CDR2 QGS. This CDR3 has 20 residues. V shed 0 bases and J 2 bases; nucleotides not matched to a gene: 16. The chain's CDR3 is CALGELPTGGLRVSTDKLIF. CDR3 nucleotide sequence: TGTGCTCTTGGGGAACTTCCTACTGGGGGACTCCGCGTGAGTACCGATAAACTCATCTTT.

This sequence joins TRDV1 and TRDJ1, with TRDD3 identical over 13 bases. The J segment lost 0 bases and the V segment lost 4 bases, leaving 17 bases of the junction unmatched. This CDR3 is 21 amino acids long. Germline V gives CDR1 TSWWSYY, CDR2 QGS. CDR3 sequence (DNA): TGTGCTCTTGGGGCACCATGGCGATACTGGGGGATACGAAGGTACACCGATAAACTCATCTTT. Translation gives CALGAPWRYWGIRRYTDKLIF.

The table lists this clone with a few counts. The V and J genes are TRDV1 and TRDJ1; 9 nucleotides align to TRDD3. The CDR3 loop spans 18 amino acids. The ends lost 2 bases at V and 7 bases at J; junction bases unmatched: 17. Germline CDR1 reads TSWWSYY; CDR2 reads QGS. CDR3 region: CALGESTGWGMPWGKLIF. In DNA, the CDR3 is TGTGCTCTTGGGGAATCCACGGGCTGGGGGATGCCATGGGGTAAACTCATCTTT.

This clone appeared a few times. J is TRDJ1 and V is TRDV1, with 11 bases lining up with TRDD3. Unmatched junction bases numbered 15, after V lost 3 bases and J lost 0 bases. The CDR3 extends over 20 amino acids. CDR1 TSWWSYY and CDR2 QGS come from the germline V gene. CDR3 loop: CALGDLLGDNGDYHTDKLIF. The CDR3 DNA reads TGTGCTCTTGGGGACCTACTGGGGGATAATGGGGATTATCACACCGATAAACTCATCTTT.

V and J are TRDV1 and TRDJ1, with TRDD2 matching 8 bases. Germline V gene data show CDR1 as TSWWSYY and CDR2 as QGS. The V and J ends lost 3 bases and 7 bases, in that order; junction bases with no gene match: 25. The CDR3 sequence is 20 residues long. Here the CDR3 reads CALGDDQLPTTCDTWGKLIF. For the CDR3, the DNA is TGTGCTCTTGGGGACGATCAACTTCCTACAACCTGCGATACCTGGGGTAAACTCATCTTT.

The chain joins TRDV1 to TRDJ1; 10 positions agree with TRDD3. Germline trimming cut 2 bases from V and 1 base from J; bases unmatched to any gene: 13. CDR1 TSWWSYY and CDR2 QGS come from the germline V gene. This CDR3 has 19 residues. The CDR3 DNA reads as TGTGCTCTTGGGGAAGTGAAGCCCCAATACTGGGGGATCACCGATAAACTCATCTTT. It specifies CALGEVKPQYWGITDKLIF.

This chain joins TRDV1 and TRDJ1; 9 positions match TRDD3. Per the germline V gene, CDR1 is TSWWSYY and CDR2 is QGS. Trimming took 4 bases from V and 0 from J; bases not matched to a gene: 15. The CDR3 runs 19 residues. Written as DNA, the CDR3 is TGTGCTCTTGGGGGGACCTTACTTACTGGGGGAGCGTACACCGATAAACTCATCTTT. Protein: CALGGTLLTGGAYTDKLIF.

In this sample, this clone turned up a few times. This chain links TRDV1 with TRDJ2; 12 bases line up with TRDD3. J gave up 6 bases and V 3 bases, and 20 bases lay outside the gene matches. This CDR3 has 21 residues. Germline V gene data show CDR1 as TSWWSYY and CDR2 as QGS. As DNA, the CDR3 is TGTGCTCTTGGGGACGGGCCTTGCCTTCCTACGAACTGGGGGATACCAGCACAACTCTTCTTT. Its translation: CALGDGPCLPTNWGIPAQLFF.

The table lists this clone with a few counts. V is TRDV1 and J is TRDJ1, with 10 bases that match TRDD3. With V trimmed by 0 bases and J by 2 bases, 18 bases remained unmatched. The CDR3 is 21 residues long. The V gene's germline CDR1 is TSWWSYY and CDR2 QGS. CDR3 loop: CALGELATEWGIQWGTDKLIF. The DNA of the CDR3 is TGTGCTCTTGGGGAACTTGCTACCGAGTGGGGGATACAATGGGGAACCGATAAACTCATCTTT.

The V and J genes are TRDV1 and TRDJ1, with 8 bases fitting TRDD3. Germline assignment: CDR1 TSWWSYY and CDR2 QGS. The V and J ends lost 6 bases and 0 bases, in that order; junction bases with no gene match: 12. The CDR3 has 17 amino acids. The CDR3 nucleotides are TGTGCTCTTGGCACTTTGTGGGGGGATAAAGACACCGATAAACTCATCTTT. This codes for CALGTLWGDKDTDKLIF.

V gene TRDV1 combines with J gene TRDJ1; D may match TRDD2 or TRDD3 (8 bases each). V lost 5 bases to trimming and J lost 0 bases, with 46 bases between them. The CDR3 loop spans 26 amino acids. Germline V lookup: CDR1 TSWWSYY, CDR2 QGS. The CDR3 reads CALGSPASYVRWGDWGLNTNTDKLIF. In DNA, the CDR3 is TGTGCTCTTGGGTCTCCAGCTTCCTACGTCCGGTGGGGTGACTGGGGGCTGAACACGAACACCGATAAACTCATCTTT.

This clone has only a few counts. The chain carries TRDV1 and TRDJ1, with D maybe TRDD2 (7 bases). Trimming took 3 bases from V and 0 from J, leaving 23 bases between them. This CDR3 is 19 amino acids long. Germline V gives CDR1 TSWWSYY, CDR2 QGS. For the CDR3, the DNA is TGTGCTCTTGGGGATAATTCCTACGAGGGGGACGGGGACACCGATAAACTCATCTTT. Encoded protein: CALGDNSYEGDGDTDKLIF.

V gene TRDV1 combines with J gene TRDJ1, with TRDD3 matching 11 bases. In germline, CDR1 is TSWWSYY, CDR2 QGS. V shed 4 bases, J shed 2 bases, and the junction held 15 bases outside the gene matches. The CDR3 totals 19 residues. CDR3 nucleotides: TGTGCTCTTGGGGGGTCCTGTACTGGGGGATATCGGGTTACCGATAAACTCATCTTT. Residues: CALGGSCTGGYRVTDKLIF.

This clone was observed a handful of times. This sequence joins TRDV1 and TRDJ1; 8 bases align to TRDD3. V shed 3 bases and J 0 bases; nucleotides not matched to a gene: 21. The V gene's germline CDR1 is TSWWSYY and CDR2 QGS. The CDR3 has 21 amino acids. The CDR3 sequence: CALGDLRKYWGQNSYTDKLIF. The CDR3 nucleotides are TGTGCTCTTGGGGACCTTCGTAAGTACTGGGGGCAAAATTCTTACACCGATAAACTCATCTTT.

The chain recombines TRDV2 with TRDJ3; 8 bases match TRDD3. This CDR3 comprises 21 residues. The ends lost 3 bases at V and 2 bases at J; junction bases unmatched: 17. Germline lookup yields CDR1 GEAIGNYY and CDR2 EKD. CDR3 sequence reads: CACDHLLGATHPPWDTRQMFF. Written as DNA, the CDR3 is TGTGCCTGTGACCACTTACTGGGGGCCACGCATCCCCCCTGGGACACCCGACAGATGTTTTTC.

The chain joins TRDV1 to TRDJ1; 10 positions match TRDD3. With V trimmed by 3 bases and J by 4 bases, 11 bases remained unmatched. Germline CDR1 TSWWSYY, CDR2 QGS. There are 17 residues in the CDR3. The DNA of the CDR3 is TGTGCTCTTGGGGATCAGTACTGGGGGATGTATGGCGATAAACTCATCTTT. The encoded protein is CALGDQYWGMYGDKLIF.

The rearrangement uses TRDV1 and TRDJ1; D not resolved. The germline V gene has CDR1 TSWWSYY and CDR2 QGS. This CDR3 has 14 residues. V was shortened by 5 bases and J by 4 bases, with 14 bases between the two germline ends. CDR3 in amino acids: CALGFNYAGDKLIF. In DNA form, the CDR3 reads TGTGCTCTTGGGTTCAACTACGCGGGCGATAAACTCATCTTT.

This clone was detected a few times. The rearrangement joins TRDV2 to TRDJ1; 7 nucleotides match TRDD3. The CDR3 extends over 16 amino acids. The junction had 20 bases not matched to a gene; V was cut back by 3 bases and J by 11 bases. CDR1 is GEAIGNYY and CDR2 is EKD in the germline V gene. CDR3 coding DNA: TGTGCCTGTGACCATGGGGAGGCCGCGGGGGGGATCAGGCTCATCTTT. This codes for CACDHGEAAGGIRLIF.

This clone appeared a few times. The rearrangement joins TRDV1 to TRDJ1; 11 nucleotides agree with TRDD3. The CDR3 loop spans 21 amino acids. V shed 4 bases, J shed 0 bases, and the junction held 19 bases outside the gene matches. The V gene's germline CDR1 is TSWWSYY and CDR2 QGS. The CDR3, as DNA: TGTGCTCTTGGGGTATCTTACTGGGGGATATCCGTGGTAGCGTACACCGATAAACTCATCTTT. Translating it yields CALGVSYWGISVVAYTDKLIF.

This clone was seen only a few times. The V and J genes are TRDV1 and TRDJ1, with 12 bases matching TRDD3. CDR3 length: 22 amino acids. Germline V gene sequence: CDR1 TSWWSYY, CDR2 QGS. The trim removed 4 bases at V and 0 bases at J, leaving 21 bases unmatched. CDR3 DNA sequence: TGTGCTCTTGGGGGGCTCCGACCCCCCGAACTGGGGGATACTCCTTACACCGATAAACTCATCTTT. It translates to CALGGLRPPELGDTPYTDKLIF.

The chain uses TRDV1 and TRDJ1; D ambiguous. Germline values: CDR1 TSWWSYY, CDR2 QGS. CDR3 length equals 17 residues. The ends were cut back, 3 bases at V and 0 bases at J, with 17 bases in the middle. DNA of the CDR3: TGTGCTCTTGGGGAGCAAGTACTGTCCTTGTACACCGATAAACTCATCTTT. Encoded protein: CALGEQVLSLYTDKLIF.

A few counts support this clone. The chain carries TRDV2 and TRDJ1; weak D call: TRDD3 (6 bases). Germline loops: CDR1 GEAIGNYY, CDR2 EKD. This CDR3 is 17 amino acids long. V lost 3 bases, J lost 0 bases, and 19 bases lay in between. CDR3 sequence: CACDVLGISPYTDKLIF. The CDR3 nucleotides read TGTGCCTGTGACGTTCTGGGGATCTCGCCGTACACCGATAAACTCATCTTT.

This chain uses TRDV1 with TRDJ1, with 9 nucleotides matching TRDD3. Germline V gene lookup returns CDR1 TSWWSYY and CDR2 QGS. The V and J ends lost 2 bases and 6 bases, in that order; junction bases with no gene match: 13. CDR3 length equals 17 residues. The CDR3 region is CALGEYPSLLGDHKLIF. Written as DNA, the CDR3 is TGTGCTCTTGGGGAATATCCCTCCCTACTGGGGGACCATAAACTCATCTTT.

The rearrangement joins TRDV1 to TRDJ1; 9 nucleotides align to TRDD3. V shed 2 bases and J 7 bases; nucleotides not matched to a gene: 11. This CDR3 has 16 amino acids. Per germline, CDR1 TSWWSYY and CDR2 QGS. The DNA for the CDR3 is TGTGCTCTTGGGGAAGCCTGTGTACTGGGGGAAGGTAAACTCATCTTT. Translating gives CALGEACVLGEGKLIF.

In this sample, this clone turned up a few times. The chain joins TRDV1 to TRDJ1; unclear D gene. The germline gives CDR1 TSWWSYY, CDR2 QGS. V gave up 2 bases and J gave up 0 bases, with 13 bases separating them. The CDR3 spans 16 residues. DNA for the CDR3: TGTGCTCTTGGGGAATTTAAGACGGGACACACCGATAAACTCATCTTT. Translating gives CALGEFKTGHTDKLIF.

The sample holds a few counts of this clone. V usage is TRDV1 and J usage is TRDJ1; TRDD3 agrees at 13 bases. V trimming: 5 bases; J trimming: 0 bases; junction bases outside the gene matches: 6. CDR3 length equals 17 residues. Looked up from germline, CDR1 is TSWWSYY and CDR2 is QGS. The CDR3 here is CALGFTGGYGYTDKLIF. The CDR3 nucleotides are TGTGCTCTTGGGTTTACTGGGGGATACGGGTACACCGATAAACTCATCTTT.

The chain employs TRDV1 and TRDJ1, with a tentative D call TRDD3 (6 bases). This CDR3 contains 18 residues. Germline CDR1 reads TSWWSYY; CDR2 reads QGS. V lost 0 bases and J lost 4, with 21 bases in between. The CDR3 protein is CALGELVGVLGLFDKLIF. CDR3 in DNA: TGTGCTCTTGGGGAACTTGTAGGGGTACTGGGACTTTTCGATAAACTCATCTTT.